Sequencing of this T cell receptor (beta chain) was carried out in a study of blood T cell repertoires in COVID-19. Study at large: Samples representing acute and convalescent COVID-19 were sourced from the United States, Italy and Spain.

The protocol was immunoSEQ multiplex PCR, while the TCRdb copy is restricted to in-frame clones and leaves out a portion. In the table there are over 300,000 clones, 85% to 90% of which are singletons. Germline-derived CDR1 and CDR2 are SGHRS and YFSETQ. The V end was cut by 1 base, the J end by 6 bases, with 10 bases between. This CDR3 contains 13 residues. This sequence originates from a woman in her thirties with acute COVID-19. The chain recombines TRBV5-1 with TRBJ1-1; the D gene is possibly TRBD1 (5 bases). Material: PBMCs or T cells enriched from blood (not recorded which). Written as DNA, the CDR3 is TGCGCCAGCAGCTTGCCCGGGGGGGCTGAAGCTTTCTTT. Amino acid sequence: CASSLPGGAEAFF.